This T cell receptor beta chain derives from a study of shared T cell receptors in the human thymus. Only in-frame clones appear in the TCRdb table, and some are missing; sequencing was by immunoSEQ multiplex PCR. The table lists about 610,000 clones, over 75% of them singletons. V gave up 7 bases and J gave up 1 base; unmatched junction bases: 6. Germline loops: CDR1 MDHEN, CDR2 SYDVKM. The CDR3 has 14 amino acids. These data also featured in a second study, about human thymus T cells.

This chain joins TRBV28 and TRBJ1-2, with 7 bases fitting TRBD1. The clonotype was recovered from a boy younger than two with a congenital heart defect. Sequenced sample: thymocytes. Here the CDR3 DNA reads TGTGCCAGCACCCACAGGGGCCTTAACTATGGCTACACCTTC. Its protein product is CASTHRGLNYGYTF.